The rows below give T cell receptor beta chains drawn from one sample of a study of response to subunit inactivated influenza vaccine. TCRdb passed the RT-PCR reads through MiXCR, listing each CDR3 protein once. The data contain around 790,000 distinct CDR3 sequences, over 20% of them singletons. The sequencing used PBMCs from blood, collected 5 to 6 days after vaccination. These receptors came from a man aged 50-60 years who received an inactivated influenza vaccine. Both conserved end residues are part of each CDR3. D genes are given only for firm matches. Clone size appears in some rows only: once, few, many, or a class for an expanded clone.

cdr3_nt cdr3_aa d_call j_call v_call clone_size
TGCGCCAGCAGCTTGACAGGGGGCGCGGTCAACACCGGGGAGCTGTTTTTT CASSLTGGAVNTGELFF TRBD1 TRBJ2-2 TRBV5-1 few
TGTGCCAGCAGCTCCCTGAAAAGCTCCCTCTCTGGAAACACCATATATTTT CASSSLKSSLSGNTIYF - TRBJ1-3 TRBV11-2 few
TGTGCCAGCAGCTTAGGTCTGTCAGACAATCAGCCCCAGCATTTT CASSLGLSDNQPQHF - TRBJ1-5 TRBV7-8 few
TGTGCCAGCAGTGCCTGGACGACGGGACAGAATGAGCAGTTCTTC CASSAWTTGQNEQFF TRBD1 TRBJ2-1 TRBV27 few
TGCAGTGCTTCCGGGACTAGCGGAACCTACGAGCAGTACTTC CSASGTSGTYEQYF TRBD2 TRBJ2-7 TRBV20-1 -
TGTGCCAGCAGCCTCTCAGGTGGCGGGGCGGCTGGGGAGCAGTACTTC CASSLSGGGAAGEQYF - TRBJ2-7 TRBV2 -
TGCGCCAGCAGCCCCGAGGCCAGGGTGACTGAAGCTTTCTTT CASSPEARVTEAFF - TRBJ1-1 TRBV4-3 few
TGTGCCAGCAGCTGGGGGGACCTCCCTACCTACGAGCAGTACTTC CASSWGDLPTYEQYF - TRBJ2-7 TRBV5-5 few
TGTGCCAGCAGCCAAGGGTACATGAACACTGAAGCTTTCTTT CASSQGYMNTEAFF - TRBJ1-1 TRBV3-1 -
TGTGCCAGCAGCCACAGTTCTAGCGGGAGTAGAAATGAGCAGTTCTTC CASSHSSSGSRNEQFF TRBD2 TRBJ2-1 TRBV3-1 many
TGTGCCAGCAGTGACCGGGGCTTAGATACGCAGTATTTT CASSDRGLDTQYF - TRBJ2-3 TRBV2 -
TGTGCCAGCATCCCGGGACTAGCGGACTACAATGAGCAGTTCTTC CASIPGLADYNEQFF TRBD2 TRBJ2-1 TRBV7-9 few
TGCGCCAGCAGCTTGGCAGCGGCAAGCCCCTACGAGCAGTACTTC CASSLAAASPYEQYF - TRBJ2-7 TRBV5-1 few
TGTGCCACCTGTAAGGGGGAGCACCTCTCTGGAAACACCATATATTTT CATCKGEHLSGNTIYF - TRBJ1-3 TRBV27 -
TGCGCCAGCAGCTACCAAGTAAACAGCCCCGGGGAGCTGTTTTTT CASSYQVNSPGELFF - TRBJ2-2 TRBV5-1 -
TGTGCCAGCACCGCGACAGGGGCCCAAGAGACCCAGTACTTC CASTATGAQETQYF TRBD1 TRBJ2-5 TRBV7-8 -
TGTGCCAGCAGTTTGATAGGGGGCTACGAGCAGTACTTC CASSLIGGYEQYF - TRBJ2-7 TRBV6-5 many
TGCAGCGGACTAGCGGTTTACAATGAGCAGTTCTTC CSGLAVYNEQFF TRBD2 TRBJ2-1 TRBV29-1 few
TGCAGTGTAGGGGGACAGGGATCCTACGAGCAGTACTTC CSVGGQGSYEQYF TRBD1 TRBJ2-7 TRBV20-1 few
TGCAGTGCTAGAGCCCTCAAGGGGGGCCTGTACGAGCAGTACTTC CSARALKGGLYEQYF - TRBJ2-7 TRBV20-1 few
TGTGCCAGCAGCTTGGTCAGGGGACTAGTAGAAAATGAGCAGTTCTTC CASSLVRGLVENEQFF TRBD2 TRBJ2-1 TRBV5-5 few
TGTGCCAGCGGGTCCCGCAGGATCTCCTACAATGAGCAGTTCTTC CASGSRRISYNEQFF - TRBJ2-1 TRBV27 -
TGCAGTGCTAGAGATTTTCGCACAGATACGCAGTATTTT CSARDFRTDTQYF - TRBJ2-3 TRBV20-1 few
TGCGCCAGCAGCGCGGGACTAGCGGGGGGGATTGAGCAGTTCTTC CASSAGLAGGIEQFF TRBD2 TRBJ2-1 TRBV5-1 few
TGTGCCAGCAGTTACGGGACAGGGGGCGATTACGAGCAGTACTTC CASSYGTGGDYEQYF TRBD1 TRBJ2-7 TRBV6-5 -
TGTGCCAGCGACATAGCGCGTGGCTACACCTTC CASDIARGYTF - TRBJ1-2 TRBV13 -
TGTGCCAGCAGTTTAGGCGCCTTAAGGGGCAATCAGCCCCAGCATTTT CASSLGALRGNQPQHF - TRBJ1-5 TRBV12-3/TRBV12-4 -
TGTGCCATCAATTCTCGAAACACCATATATTTT CAINSRNTIYF - TRBJ1-3 TRBV10-3 few
TGTGCCAGCAGCCCCACTAGCGGGGGCCACAATGAGCAGTTCTTC CASSPTSGGHNEQFF TRBD2 TRBJ2-1 TRBV7-8 few
TGCGCCAGCAGCCAAGATTTGATCAGTTACGAGCAGTACTTC CASSQDLISYEQYF - TRBJ2-7 TRBV4-3 once
TGTGCCAGCAGCGGGGACTACTACACAGATACGCAGTATTTT CASSGDYYTDTQYF TRBD2 TRBJ2-3 TRBV6-2/TRBV6-3 -
TGTGCCACCAGCAGACTAGCGGGGGCCCTAGAGACCCAGTACTTC CATSRLAGALETQYF TRBD2 TRBJ2-5 TRBV15 few
TGTGCCAGCAGTTTGGGACAGGGGGTAGAGACCCAGTACTTC CASSLGQGVETQYF TRBD1 TRBJ2-5 TRBV7-9 many
TGCAGTGGTGGTTACGAGACCCAGTACTTC CSGGYETQYF - TRBJ2-5 TRBV20-1 -
TGCAGTGCCCCACGGGGATACACTGAAGCTTTCTTT CSAPRGYTEAFF - TRBJ1-1 TRBV20-1 few
TGTGCCAGCAGCAAAAGGGGGGGCCCCTACGAGCAGTACTTC CASSKRGGPYEQYF - TRBJ2-7 TRBV28 -
TGTGCCAGCAGCTTAATGGGAGGCGGCTACACCTTC CASSLMGGGYTF - TRBJ1-2 TRBV7-2 -
TGCAGTGCTACCCCGACCGGCTACGAGCAGTACTTC CSATPTGYEQYF - TRBJ2-7 TRBV20-1 few
TGCGCCAGCAGCCTTAGTCACTCCTACAATGAGCAGTTCTTC CASSLSHSYNEQFF - TRBJ2-1 TRBV4-3 few
TGCAGTGCTAGAGTCCCTGGGGTCTATGGCTACACCTTC CSARVPGVYGYTF - TRBJ1-2 TRBV20-1 many
TGTGCCAGCAGCCGTACCGTGACACTGAACACTGAAGCTTTCTTT CASSRTVTLNTEAFF - TRBJ1-1 TRBV3-1 -
TGCGCCAGCAGCCAAGATGACAGCCTGAACACTGAAGCTTTCTTT CASSQDDSLNTEAFF - TRBJ1-1 TRBV4-3 few
TGCAGTGCTAGAGACCCCTCAAGCTATGGCTACACCTTC CSARDPSSYGYTF - TRBJ1-2 TRBV20-1 -
TGTGCCAGCAGCCCCCAAACCATGTCCGACTATGGCTACACCTTC CASSPQTMSDYGYTF - TRBJ1-2 TRBV7-2 few
TGCAGTGCTAGCCCGGGGACGCACCCTGGCTACACCTTC CSASPGTHPGYTF - TRBJ1-2 TRBV20-1 -
TGTGCCAGCAGAGCCACTAGCGGATCCTACAATGAGCAGTTCTTC CASRATSGSYNEQFF TRBD2 TRBJ2-1 TRBV6-1 few
TGTGCCAGCAGTGACTCGGCCAGGGGAAGCACAGATACGCAGTATTTT CASSDSARGSTDTQYF - TRBJ2-3 TRBV6-4 many
TGTGCCAGCAGCGGATTGGGAGCGGGGAACACCGGGGAGCTGTTTTTT CASSGLGAGNTGELFF - TRBJ2-2 TRBV9 -
TGTGCTAGCGCCCTCGGGGGGTCGGGCACCGGGGAGCTGTTTTTT CASALGGSGTGELFF TRBD2 TRBJ2-2 TRBV12-5 once
TGCAGCGTTGAGGGGCAGGGTGAAATCTACGAGCAGTACTTC CSVEGQGEIYEQYF - TRBJ2-7 TRBV29-1 -
TGTGCCAGCAGACGAGGCCCAGGGAGCACTGAAGCTTTCTTT CASRRGPGSTEAFF - TRBJ1-1 TRBV12-3/TRBV12-4 many
TGTGCCTGGTCTGACAGCACAGATACGCAGTATTTT CAWSDSTDTQYF - TRBJ2-3 TRBV30 -
TGTGCCAGCAGACTTTCCGGGACAGCCTTCTATGGCTACACCTTC CASRLSGTAFYGYTF TRBD1 TRBJ1-2 TRBV14 -
TGTGCCATCAGTGGTGGGGGTTCGTACCAAGAGACCCAGTACTTC CAISGGGSYQETQYF - TRBJ2-5 TRBV10-3 -